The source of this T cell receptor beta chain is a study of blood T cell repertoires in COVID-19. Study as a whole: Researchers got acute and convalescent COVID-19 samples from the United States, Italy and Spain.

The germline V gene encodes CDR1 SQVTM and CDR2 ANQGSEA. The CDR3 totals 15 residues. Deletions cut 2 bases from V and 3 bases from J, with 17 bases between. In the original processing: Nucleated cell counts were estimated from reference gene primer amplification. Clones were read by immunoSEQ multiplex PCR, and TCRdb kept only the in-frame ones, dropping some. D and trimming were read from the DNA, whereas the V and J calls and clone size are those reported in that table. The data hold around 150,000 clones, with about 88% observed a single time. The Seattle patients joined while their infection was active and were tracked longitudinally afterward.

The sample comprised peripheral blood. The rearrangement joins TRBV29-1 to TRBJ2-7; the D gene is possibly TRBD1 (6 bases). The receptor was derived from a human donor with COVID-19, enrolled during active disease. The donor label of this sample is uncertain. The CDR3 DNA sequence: TGCAGCGTTGAATCCCCTTCGGGACACCACTACGAGCAGTACTTC. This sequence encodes CSVESPSGHHYEQYF.